The 29 T cell receptor beta chains given below trace back to one sample, sequenced in a study of Graves' ophthalmopathy and Graves' hyperthyroidism. Amplification of TCR beta CDR3 regions used RNA transcripts. An initial RT-PCR round employing HTBI primers preceded a second-round multiplex PCR. TCRdb independently ran MiXCR on the multiplex PCR reads; one entry per CDR3 protein. The sample lists hundreds of thousands of distinct CDR3 sequences, around a fifth occurring once. The sequenced material came from peripheral blood. Receptors were obtained from a young woman with stable Graves' hyperthyroidism. Some clones in this sample may be carry-over from other donors' samples.

In its sample, this clonotype was seen a few times. CDR3: CATSGGGQGVITDTQYF. CDR3 sequence (DNA): TGTGCCACCAGTGGGGGAGGACAGGGAGTGATCACAGATACGCAGTATTTT. The chain has TRBV24-1 and TRBJ2-3; 8 bases agree with TRBD1. The CDR3 is made up of 17 amino acids. The germline gives CDR1 KGHDR, CDR2 SFDVKD. V shed 5 bases, J shed 2 bases, and the junction held 11 bases outside the gene matches.

In its sample, this clonotype was seen many times. The chain links TRBV2 to TRBJ1-1; D uncertain. This CDR3 is built from 13 residues. Germline V gene sequence: CDR1 SNHLY, CDR2 FYNNEI. The V gene lost 4 bases and the J gene lost 2 bases, with 8 bases spanning the gap. The CDR3 loop is CASSAEANTEAFF. The CDR3 DNA is TGTGCCAGCAGTGCCGAGGCTAACACTGAAGCTTTCTTT.

The chain recombines TRBV2 with TRBJ2-2, with 8 bases lining up with TRBD1. The CDR3 is made up of 16 amino acids. Unmatched junction bases numbered 16, after V lost 7 bases and J lost 9 bases. Germline V gene lookup returns CDR1 SNHLY and CDR2 FYNNEI. Here the CDR3 DNA reads TGTGCCAGCAACAGGGGGACGGAGACCCACAGGAGGGAGCTGTTTTTT. Its translation: CASNRGTETHRRELFF.

The genes are TRBV30 and TRBJ2-7; D uncertain. The V gene's germline CDR1 is GTSNPN and CDR2 SVGIG (reference sequence). The V and J ends lost 0 bases and 5 bases respectively, with 5 bases between them. There are 11 residues in the CDR3. CDR3 protein: CAWSVSDEQYF. The CDR3 DNA sequence: TGTGCCTGGAGTGTTTCGGACGAGCAGTACTTC.

This clonotype was counted at least ten times. CDR3 sequence (DNA): TGTGCCAGCAGCTTAGCGCACGTCAGGGTGCAGCCCCAGCATTTT. Translating gives CASSLAHVRVQPQHF. The genes are TRBV7-2 and TRBJ1-5; the D gene is possibly TRBD1 (5 bases). The CDR3 is 15 residues long. The V end lost 0 bases, the J end lost 7 bases, and 13 bases lay between the germline ends. Germline V gene data show CDR1 as SGHTA and CDR2 as FQGNSA.

The table lists this clonotype with many counts. This chain connects TRBV30 to TRBJ1-2; TRBD1 might be the D (6 bases). V lost 2 bases, J lost 2 bases, and 6 bases lay in between. The V gene's germline CDR1 is GTSNPN and CDR2 SVGIG (reference sequence). CDR3 length: 12 amino acids. The CDR3 region has the DNA TGTGCCTGGAGTCAGGGGAACTATGGCTACACCTTC. Its protein product is CAWSQGNYGYTF.

The chain joins TRBV20-1 to TRBJ2-4; D unresolved. With 2 bases removed from V and 1 base from J, the gap between germline ends came to 6 bases. The CDR3 sequence is 13 residues long. Germline loops: CDR1 DFQATT, CDR2 SNEGSKA (reference sequence). The CDR3 sequence: CSARPVAKNIQYF. DNA for the CDR3: TGCAGTGCTAGACCAGTCGCCAAAAACATTCAGTACTTC.

The chain is built from TRBV12-3 or TRBV12-4 and TRBJ2-7, with D unclear. Trimming removed 5 bases at V and 4 bases at J, with 18 bases between. CDR3 length equals 15 residues. The CDR3 bases are TGTGCCAGCAGTCCTCACCAGCGTGGTTCATACGAGCAGTACTTC. Translation gives CASSPHQRGSYEQYF.

The table lists this clonotype with many counts. The chain has TRBV29-1 and TRBJ2-7; 7 positions agree with TRBD1. CDR3 length: 14 residues. Per germline, CDR1 SQVTM and CDR2 ANQGSEA. V was pared by 1 base and J by 7 bases, with 10 bases of the junction left unmatched. The chain's CDR3 is CSVEGGEGAWEQYF. The DNA of the CDR3 is TGCAGCGTTGAAGGAGGAGAGGGGGCATGGGAGCAGTACTTC.

The chain joins TRBV5-1 to TRBJ2-7, with 11 bases lining up with TRBD1. After removal of 0 bases from V and 5 bases from J, the junction contained 7 bases not matched to a gene. The length of the CDR3 is 16 residues. Germline loops: CDR1 SGHRS, CDR2 YFSETQ. CDR3: CASSLGGTGGMDEQYF. The CDR3 DNA reads as TGCGCCAGCAGCTTGGGGGGGACAGGGGGAATGGACGAGCAGTACTTC.

Details on this clonotype: An end of the junction differs from the germline gene, which may be a read error. The genes are TRBV6-2 or TRBV6-3 and TRBJ1-5, with no clear D. This CDR3 is built from 12 residues. Germline loops: CDR1 MNHEY, CDR2 SVGEGT. The CDR3 is CASSELDQPRHF. CDR3 coding DNA: TGTGCCAGCAGCGAGCTGGATCAGCCCCGGCATTTT.

In its sample, this clonotype was seen many times. The V call is TRBV19, the J call TRBJ1-2, with no clear D. The CDR3 is 12 amino acids. Trimming left V 3 bases short and J 3 bases short, with 5 bases between. Looked up from germline, CDR1 is LNHDA and CDR2 is SQIVND (reference sequence). The CDR3 loop is CASSIEYYGYTF. In DNA form, the CDR3 reads TGTGCCAGTAGTATCGAATACTATGGCTACACCTTC.

Ten or more counts support this clonotype. The V gene is TRBV5-1, the J gene TRBJ2-7; D may be TRBD1 (5 bases). V was cut by 5 bases and J by 0 bases, with 12 bases left in between. Germline lookup yields CDR1 SGHRS and CDR2 YFSETQ. CDR3 size: 14 residues. The DNA of the CDR3 is TGCGCCAGCAGGGACACCGAGGCCTCCTACGAGCAGTACTTC. Amino acid sequence: CASRDTEASYEQYF.

This clonotype appeared many times. The chain combines TRBV12-3 or TRBV12-4 with TRBJ1-1; TRBD1 agrees at 7 bases. The trim removed 5 bases at V and 4 bases at J, leaving 7 bases unmatched. This CDR3 is 14 amino acids long. DNA for the CDR3: TGTGCCAGCAGTCCAGGGGGGCCCGGCACTGAAGCTTTCTTT. Protein product: CASSPGGPGTEAFF.

This clonotype was picked up many times. The genes are TRBV2 and TRBJ1-2, with TRBD1 as a possible D gene (6 bases). This CDR3 has 13 residues. The ends were cut back, 4 bases at V and 8 bases at J, with 14 bases in the middle. The germline gives CDR1 SNHLY, CDR2 FYNNEI. CDR3 DNA: TGTGCCAGCAGTGCGGGACAAAGTCGAGGCTACACCTTC. As protein: CASSAGQSRGYTF.

This clonotype was counted at least ten times. The rearrangement joins TRBV13 to TRBJ1-1; D might be TRBD1 (5 bases). The germline V gene encodes CDR1 PRHDT and CDR2 FYEKMQ (reference sequence). Trimming removed 1 base at V and 4 bases at J, with 10 bases between. The CDR3 covers 14 residues. CDR3 residues: CASSLAIQGTEAFF. Here the CDR3 DNA reads TGTGCCAGCAGCTTAGCTATTCAGGGCACTGAAGCTTTCTTT.

This clonotype was seen only a few times. The V call is TRBV10-3, the J call TRBJ2-5; D is unclear. The CDR3 is 14 residues long. With 0 bases removed from V and 1 base from J, the gap between germline ends came to 6 bases. Germline-derived CDR1 and CDR2 are ENHRY and SYGVKD. CDR3 amino acids: CAISESILQETQYF. The CDR3 nucleotides are TGTGCCATCAGTGAGTCCATCCTCCAAGAGACCCAGTACTTC.

There are many counts of this clonotype. The chain employs TRBV2 and TRBJ2-7; D not certain. CDR1 and CDR2 from the germline V gene are SNHLY and FYNNEI. V was cut by 11 bases and J by 2 bases, with 19 bases left in between. This CDR3 is built from 14 residues. The CDR3 reads CAGSFLPPTYEQYF. The DNA of the CDR3 is TGTGCCGGGTCCTTTTTACCGCCGACCTACGAGCAGTACTTC. Full variable domain (rest looked up from reference TRBV2 and TRBJ2-7): EPEVTQTPSHQVTQMGQEVILRCVPISNHLYFYWYRQILGQKVEFLVSFYNNEISEKSEIFDDQFSVERPDGSNFTLKIRSTKLEDSAMYFCAGSFLPPTYEQYFGPGTRLTVT.

V and J are TRBV6-1 and TRBJ2-5; D might be TRBD2 (6 bases). The germline V gene encodes CDR1 MNHNS and CDR2 SASEGT. The length of the CDR3 is 17 residues. The V gene lost 3 bases and the J gene lost 0 bases, with 17 bases spanning the gap. The DNA of the CDR3 is TGTGCCAGCAGTGAGCGGGACCTGGCTTCGTACCAAGAGACCCAGTACTTC. It specifies CASSERDLASYQETQYF.

This clonotype was counted ten times or more. V is TRBV30 and J is TRBJ1-1; D call uncertain. Trimming took 2 bases from V and 0 from J, leaving 7 bases between them. The CDR3 is 13 residues long. Per germline, CDR1 GTSNPN and CDR2 SVGIG (reference sequence). The CDR3 bases are TGTGCCTGGAGTCGGGGAGTGAACACTGAAGCTTTCTTT. This sequence encodes CAWSRGVNTEAFF.

The V gene is TRBV12-3 or TRBV12-4, the J gene TRBJ2-7; possible D gene TRBD2, 6 bases. The V and J ends lost 2 bases and 7 bases respectively, with 18 bases between them. This CDR3 contains 15 residues. In nucleotides, the CDR3 is TGTGCCAGCAGTTTAAAGGACGGCCAAGGAGGGGAGCAGTACTTC. Translated, it gives CASSLKDGQGGEQYF.

This rearrangement joins TRBV19 to TRBJ1-2; D unclear. V dropped 9 bases and J dropped 5 bases, with 13 bases sitting between them. The CDR3 consists of 12 residues. CDR1 LNHDA and CDR2 SQIVND come from the germline V gene (reference sequence). The CDR3 region is CAREEEPYGYTF. The CDR3 DNA sequence: TGTGCCAGAGAGGAGGAACCTTATGGCTACACCTTC.

This chain joins TRBV6-2 or TRBV6-3 and TRBJ2-7; TRBD2 aligns across 12 bases. CDR1 MNHEY and CDR2 SVGEGT come from the germline V gene. With 10 bases clipped from V and 7 bases from J, the junction kept 11 bases outside the gene matches. The CDR3 spans 14 residues. CDR3 in amino acids: CATTDLAGGQEQYF. The CDR3 DNA is TGTGCCACCACGGATCTAGCGGGAGGGCAAGAGCAGTACTTC.

In its sample, this clonotype was seen many times. V gene TRBV12-3 or TRBV12-4 combines with J gene TRBJ1-2; 7 bases agree with TRBD1. V lost 6 bases and J lost 1; bases outside the gene matches: 8. This CDR3 comprises 15 residues. CDR3 in amino acids: CASRSDRRGNYGYTF. The CDR3 nucleotides are TGTGCCAGCAGATCGGACAGGCGAGGTAACTATGGCTACACCTTC.

With regard to this clonotype: The conserved final phenylalanine or tryptophan is absent from the CDR3, which likely points to a read error. V is TRBV7-2 and J is TRBJ1-5, with D unclear. Trimming removed 5 bases from V and 5 bases from J, with 16 bases in between. Germline lookup yields CDR1 SGHTA and CDR2 FQGNSA. The CDR3 has 15 residues. The CDR3 here is CASSQEQANYQPQHL. The CDR3 nucleotides are TGTGCCAGCAGCCAAGAGCAGGCTAATTATCAGCCCCAGCATTTG.

This clonotype has ten or more counts. The J gene is TRBJ1-1, the V gene TRBV7-3; D is unresolved. The CDR3 is 13 amino acids. In germline, CDR1 is SGHTA, CDR2 FQGTGA. V lost 0 bases and J lost 4, with 6 bases in between. The CDR3 DNA reads TGTGCCAGCAGCTTAACCTACGGCACTGAAGCTTTCTTT. This sequence encodes CASSLTYGTEAFF.

This clonotype was picked up a small number of times. The chain has TRBV27 and TRBJ1-1; 7 nucleotides agree with TRBD1. J was trimmed by 7 bases and V by 5 bases; bases with no gene match: 10. CDR3 size: 14 residues. The germline CDR1 and CDR2 sequences are MNHEY and SMNVEV (reference sequence). The CDR3 sequence: CASSRRTGGFEAFF. For the CDR3, the DNA is TGTGCCAGCAGTAGACGGACAGGAGGTTTTGAAGCTTTCTTT.

This clonotype was observed many times. The chain uses TRBV28 and TRBJ1-2, with D uncertain. Trimming stripped 2 bases from V and 0 bases from J, with 10 bases between. Germline CDR1 is MDHEN and CDR2 is SYDVKM. The CDR3 is 15 amino acids. CDR3 sequence reads: CASSLGQIPNYGYTF. Written as DNA, the CDR3 is TGTGCCAGCAGTTTAGGGCAGATTCCTAACTATGGCTACACCTTC.

Many counts were recorded for this clonotype. The gene calls are TRBV5-1 and TRBJ2-7, with D perhaps matching TRBD1 (7 bases). Trimming shortened V by 0 bases and J by 3 bases, and 13 bases separated the two germline ends. This CDR3 is built from 15 residues. CDR1 and CDR2 (germline): SGHRS, YFSETQ. CDR3 coding DNA: TGCGCCAGCAGCTTGGCAGGGGGGATGATCTACGAGCAGTACTTC. This translates into CASSLAGGMIYEQYF.